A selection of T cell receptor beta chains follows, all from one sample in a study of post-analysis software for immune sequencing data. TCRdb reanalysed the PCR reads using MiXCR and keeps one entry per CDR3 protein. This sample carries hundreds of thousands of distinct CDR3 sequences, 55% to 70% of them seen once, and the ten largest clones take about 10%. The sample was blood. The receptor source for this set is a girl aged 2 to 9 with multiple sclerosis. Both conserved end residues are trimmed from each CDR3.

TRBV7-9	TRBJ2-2	ASSPILPSGNTGELF
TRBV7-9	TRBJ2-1	ASLRGPPAYNEQF
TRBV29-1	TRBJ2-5	SVAPDWQRGEY
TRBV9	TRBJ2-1	ASSVETGLNEQF
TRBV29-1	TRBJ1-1	SVVPGTVNTEAF
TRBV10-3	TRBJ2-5	ATKTAFQETQY
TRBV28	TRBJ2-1	ASSFGGRINEQF
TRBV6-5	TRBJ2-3	ASSRTSGADAQY
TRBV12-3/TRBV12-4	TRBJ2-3	ASSRSVTHGGDTQY
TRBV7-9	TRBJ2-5	ASSSQAGVEETQY
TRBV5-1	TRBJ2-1	ASSLSRQGPYNEQF
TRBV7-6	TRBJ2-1	ASSLRTPNRDEQF
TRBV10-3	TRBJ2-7	AILGGLAGDSYEQY
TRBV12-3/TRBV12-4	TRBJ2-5	ASSFWASGGSKETQY
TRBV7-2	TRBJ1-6	ASSLRRDSPLH
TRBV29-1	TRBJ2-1	SVEPGRNEQF
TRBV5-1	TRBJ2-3	ASSLVGLAADTQY
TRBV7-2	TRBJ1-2	ASSWGGFNYGYT
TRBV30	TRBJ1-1	AWRQGAEAF
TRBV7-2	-	ASSLGQGSIETQY
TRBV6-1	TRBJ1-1	ASSEYENTEAF
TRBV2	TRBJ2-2	ASSRSAGELF
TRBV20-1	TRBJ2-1	SAGPLNEQF
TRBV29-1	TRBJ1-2	SAERTDYGYT
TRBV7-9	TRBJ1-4	ASSLARDGEKLF
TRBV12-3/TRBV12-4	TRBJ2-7	ASSPDRGHREQY
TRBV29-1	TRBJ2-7	SVEPRGSYEQY
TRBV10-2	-	ASSESESGLAGDIQY
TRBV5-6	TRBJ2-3	ASSLEGVSADTQY
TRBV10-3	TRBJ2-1	AISESAPGGEQF
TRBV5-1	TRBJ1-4	ASSLYDGQNEKLF
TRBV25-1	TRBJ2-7	ASRGTAEQY